The 31 T cell receptor beta chains in this list originate from one sample, sequenced in a study of shared clonotypes between healthy human individuals. The method was immunoSEQ multiplex PCR; TCRdb's version includes in-frame clones alone and lacks a portion of them. The sample lists about 690,000 clones; about 90% were seen once. Material for sequencing was memory CD8+ T cells from PBMCs. As for subset: CD45RO+ cells pooled with CCR7-negative TemRA cells. The origin of the receptors is a man between 18 and 35 years old in good health. Some clones in this sample may be carry-over from other donors' samples.

The genes are TRBV6-4 and TRBJ2-2; D unclear. The V end was cut by 3 bases, the J end by 2 bases, with 4 bases between. In germline, CDR1 is MRHNA, CDR2 SNTAGT. This CDR3 spans 13 amino acids. The CDR3 here is CASSEKNTGELFF. CDR3 in DNA: TGTGCCAGCAGTGAAAAAAACACCGGGGAGCTGTTTTTT.

The chain links TRBV29-1 to TRBJ2-1, with 9 positions matching TRBD2. CDR1 is SQVTM, CDR2 ANQGSEA, per germline. This CDR3 is 17 amino acids long. Losses at the gene ends were 5 bases for V and 9 bases for J; bases not matched to a gene: 20. CDR3 sequence: CSVRPTILRAGGIEQFF. The CDR3 DNA sequence: TGCAGCGTTCGCCCCACCATACTGAGAGCGGGAGGTATTGAGCAGTTCTTC.

This clone was seen just once. The chain joins TRBV27 to TRBJ1-2, with D tentatively TRBD1 (5 bases). Germline V gene data show CDR1 as MNHEY and CDR2 as SMNVEV (reference sequence). Trimming took off 5 bases at V and 3 bases at J, with 10 bases between the two ends. This CDR3 spans 13 amino acids. The CDR3 nucleotides read TGTGCCAGCAGTGAGACAGTATACTATGGCTACACCTTC. Translation: CASSETVYYGYTF.

This clone occurred a few times. This sequence joins TRBV5-1 and TRBJ1-1; D ambiguous. The CDR3 has 14 amino acids. With 3 bases removed from V and 1 base from J, the gap between germline ends came to 10 bases. CDR1 is SGHRS and CDR2 is YFSETQ in the germline V gene. The CDR3 bases are TGCGCCAGCAGCTCGGGCGGGGAGAACACTGAAGCTTTCTTT. Encoded protein: CASSSGGENTEAFF.

This chain links TRBV6-5 with TRBJ2-1, with D tentatively TRBD2 (6 bases). CDR3 size: 13 residues. V dropped 10 bases and J dropped 3 bases, with 13 bases sitting between them. The germline gives CDR1 MNHEY, CDR2 SVGAGI. The CDR3 loop reads CATGRDFYNEQFF. In DNA form, the CDR3 reads TGTGCCACTGGCCGGGACTTCTACAATGAGCAGTTCTTC.

Written as DNA, the CDR3 is TGCGCCAGCAGCCCCCTGGGGAACAGACCGACAGGTTACGAGCAGTACTTC. Protein: CASSPLGNRPTGYEQYF. The J gene is TRBJ2-7, the V gene TRBV5-1; TRBD1 might be the D (6 bases). V was pared by 4 bases and J by 4 bases, with 24 bases between. The V gene's germline CDR1 is SGHRS and CDR2 YFSETQ. CDR3 length: 17 residues.

The V and J genes are TRBV5-1 and TRBJ2-1; 9 bases align to TRBD1. CDR1 SGHRS and CDR2 YFSETQ come from the germline V gene. V trimming: 3 bases; J trimming: 4 bases; junction bases outside the gene matches: 11. This CDR3 is built from 17 residues. The CDR3 sequence is CASSSTGGPPLYNEQFF. The CDR3 bases are TGCGCCAGCAGCTCAACAGGGGGCCCCCCTCTATACAATGAGCAGTTCTTC.

In its sample, this clone was seen a few times. The rearrangement joins TRBV14 to TRBJ1-1; D call uncertain. V dropped 3 bases and J dropped 6 bases, with 11 bases sitting between them. CDR1 and CDR2 from the germline V gene are SGHDN and FVKESK. The CDR3 has 13 amino acids. The CDR3 region has the DNA TGTGCCAGCAGCCAGATTGGTGTCCCTGAAGCTTTCTTT. Translated: CASSQIGVPEAFF.

The chain links TRBV7-9 to TRBJ2-2; D uncertain. CDR3 length equals 15 residues. Germline CDR1 SEHNR, CDR2 FQNEAQ (reference sequence). Trimming cost V 3 bases and J 0 bases, with 8 bases left between them. The CDR3 DNA reads TGTGCCAGCAGCTTGCTCTTCGCGAACACCGGGGAGCTGTTTTTT. Residues: CASSLLFANTGELFF. The whole variable domain, filled in from reference TRBV7-9 and TRBJ2-2, reads DTGVSQNPRHKITKRGQNVTFRCDPISEHNRLYWYRQTLGQGPEFLTYFQNEAQLEKSRLLSDRFSAERPKGSFSTLEIQRTEQGDSAMYLCASSLLFANTGELFFGEGSRLTVL.

This clone was recorded a few times. This same CDR3 is encoded by further DNA sequences in the sample. This rearrangement joins TRBV27 to TRBJ1-1; D is unresolved. V was trimmed by 3 bases and J by 6 bases, leaving 11 bases between them. This CDR3 is 13 amino acids long. The germline V gene has CDR1 MNHEY and CDR2 SMNVEV (reference sequence). CDR3 loop: CASSLSGRAEAFF. CDR3 DNA sequence: TGTGCCAGCAGTTTGTCAGGAAGGGCTGAAGCTTTCTTT.

The chain couples TRBV6-5 to TRBJ1-1, with 10 bases aligning to TRBD1. This CDR3 region has 15 residues. V was clipped by 5 bases and J by 3 bases; unmatched bases: 6. Germline V CDR1 and CDR2: MNHEY, SVGAGI. CDR3 protein: CASSRTGGKDTEAFF. CDR3 nucleotides: TGTGCCAGCAGTCGGACAGGGGGGAAGGACACTGAAGCTTTCTTT.

The rearrangement joins TRBV6-5 to TRBJ1-2, with 7 bases identical to TRBD1. The trim removed 8 bases at V and 7 bases at J, leaving 4 bases unmatched. The CDR3 contains 11 residues. CDR1 and CDR2 from the germline V gene are MNHEY and SVGAGI. The CDR3 is CASASGGGYTF. The CDR3 DNA sequence: TGTGCCAGCGCGTCAGGGGGTGGCTACACCTTC.

The genes are TRBV19 and TRBJ2-3, with D perhaps matching TRBD2 (5 bases). The V gene's germline CDR1 is LNHDA and CDR2 SQIVND (reference sequence). There are 13 residues in the CDR3. V was cut by 5 bases and J by 4 bases, with 10 bases left in between. The CDR3 region is CASSSHGADTQYF. The CDR3 nucleotides read TGTGCCAGTAGTTCCCACGGGGCAGATACGCAGTATTTT.

The chain carries TRBV4-2 and TRBJ1-1; D remains unclear. The CDR3 runs 16 residues. V was cut by 1 base and J by 0 bases, with 12 bases left in between. CDR1 LGHNA and CDR2 YNFKEQ come from the germline V gene. CDR3 protein: CASSQVLSVMNTEAFF. CDR3 DNA: TGTGCCAGCAGCCAAGTATTGTCTGTCATGAACACTGAAGCTTTCTTT.

The chain uses TRBV10-3 and TRBJ2-5; tentatively, D is TRBD1 or TRBD2 (5 bases each). Germline V gene data show CDR1 as ENHRY and CDR2 as SYGVKD. The CDR3 totals 14 residues. The V gene lost 6 bases and the J gene lost 5 bases, with 16 bases spanning the gap. This CDR3 reads CAIRASLGAETQYF. The CDR3 DNA reads as TGTGCCATCAGAGCTAGCCTTGGGGCTGAGACCCAGTACTTC.

This sequence joins TRBV29-1 and TRBJ1-4, with D possibly being TRBD1 (5 bases). V lost 1 base and J lost 5, with 14 bases in between. The germline CDR1 and CDR2 sequences are SQVTM and ANQGSEA. CDR3 length: 15 amino acids. CDR3 amino acids: CSVEARDGPNEKLFF. The DNA for the CDR3 is TGCAGCGTTGAAGCGCGGGACGGCCCGAATGAAAAACTGTTTTTT. The full variable domain, in which reference TRBV29-1 and TRBJ1-4 provide the parts outside the CDR3, is SAVISQKPSRDICQRGTSLTIQCQVDSQVTMMFWYRQQPGQSLTLIATANQGSEATYESGFVIDKFPISRPNLTFSTLTVSNMSPEDSSIYLCSVEARDGPNEKLFFGSGTQLSVL.

The V gene is TRBV7-6, the J gene TRBJ2-1; 9 bases align to TRBD2. This CDR3 region has 15 residues. Germline CDR1 and CDR2: SGHVS and FNYEAQ. The V gene end was trimmed by 4 bases and the J gene end by 4 bases; junction bases not matched to a gene: 5. CDR3 residues: CASSSTSGNYNEQFF. As DNA, the CDR3 is TGTGCCAGCAGCTCGACTAGCGGAAATTACAATGAGCAGTTCTTC.

The V gene is TRBV27, the J gene TRBJ2-5; 9 bases match TRBD1. The germline V gene has CDR1 MNHEY and CDR2 SMNVEV (reference sequence). The CDR3 extends over 16 amino acids. V dropped 5 bases and J dropped 5; count of bases not matched to a gene: 12. This CDR3 is CASSLSPGQGLETQYF. The CDR3 DNA is TGTGCCAGCAGTCTTTCCCCGGGACAGGGATTGGAGACCCAGTACTTC.

The chain is built from TRBV28 and TRBJ2-7, with 9 nucleotides matching TRBD1. In germline, CDR1 is MDHEN, CDR2 SYDVKM. The length of the CDR3 is 14 residues. The V segment lost 3 bases and the J segment 6 bases; nucleotides outside the gene matches: 6. In DNA, the CDR3 is TGTGCCAGCAGTTTGCCGGGACAGGGAAGCGAGCAGTACTTC. Encoded protein: CASSLPGQGSEQYF.

The V gene is TRBV6-6, the J gene TRBJ1-5, with D maybe TRBD1 (5 bases). This CDR3 has 14 amino acids. Germline-derived CDR1 and CDR2 are MNHNY and SVGAGI (reference sequence). The V gene lost 4 bases and the J gene lost 7 bases, with 14 bases spanning the gap. The CDR3 is CASSWDSPGQPQHF. The CDR3 region has the DNA TGTGCCAGCAGTTGGGACTCCCCGGGGCAGCCCCAGCATTTT.

The rearrangement uses TRBV5-1 and TRBJ2-7, with unresolved D. Trimming removed 1 base from V and 7 bases from J, with 9 bases in between. Looked up from germline, CDR1 is SGHRS and CDR2 is YFSETQ. The CDR3 is 12 residues long. In DNA form, the CDR3 reads TGCGCCAGCAGCTTGTTGGGTGTAGAGCAGTACTTC. This sequence encodes CASSLLGVEQYF.

This clone has only one observation. The chain has TRBV27 and TRBJ1-2, with 8 positions matching TRBD1. Looked up from germline, CDR1 is MNHEY and CDR2 is SMNVEV (reference sequence). The V segment lost 4 bases and the J segment 4 bases; nucleotides outside the gene matches: 5. This CDR3 region has 14 residues. CDR3: CASSSPDRAYGYTF. DNA for the CDR3: TGTGCCAGCAGTTCCCCGGACAGGGCCTATGGCTACACCTTC.

The V call is TRBV11-2, the J call TRBJ2-5, with D perhaps given as TRBD1 or TRBD2 (5 bases each). The CDR3 length is 14 residues. Looked up from germline, CDR1 is SGHAT and CDR2 is FQNNGV. V lost 5 bases and J 5 bases, leaving 15 bases between the germline ends. CDR3 in amino acids: CASSNTGTYETQYF. Here the CDR3 DNA reads TGTGCCAGCAGCAACACCGGGACGTACGAGACCCAGTACTTC.

The gene calls are TRBV28 and TRBJ2-2; no clear D gene. V dropped 6 bases and J dropped 6 bases, with 8 bases sitting between them. The CDR3 runs to 12 residues. Looked up from germline, CDR1 is MDHEN and CDR2 is SYDVKM. CDR3 sequence (DNA): TGTGCCAGCAGAGTTATAGCCGGGGAGCTGTTTTTT. Translated, it gives CASRVIAGELFF.

This clone was found once. This chain uses TRBV10-3 with TRBJ2-7; D possibly corresponds to TRBD2 (5 bases). CDR3 length: 13 residues. V lost 10 bases, J lost 3 bases, and 16 bases lay in between. The germline gives CDR1 ENHRY, CDR2 SYGVKD. CDR3 sequence (DNA): TGTGCCACCAATAGGCCCGGGGACTACGAGCAGTACTTC. The encoded protein is CATNRPGDYEQYF.

There are a few counts of this clone. V gene TRBV7-9 combines with J gene TRBJ2-5; either TRBD1 or TRBD2 may fit D (5 bases each). The CDR3 totals 17 residues. Looked up from germline, CDR1 is SEHNR and CDR2 is FQNEAQ (reference sequence). V shed 4 bases and J shed 4 bases, with 22 bases lying between them. This CDR3 reads CASSSPQRGSMRETQYF. In DNA, the CDR3 is TGTGCCAGCAGCTCGCCCCAGAGGGGATCAATGAGAGAGACCCAGTACTTC.

CDR3 sequence: CASSAGDNSNQPQHF. CDR3 DNA: TGTGCCAGCAGCGCAGGAGATAATAGCAATCAGCCCCAGCATTTT. V gene TRBV7-6 combines with J gene TRBJ1-5; D not resolved. Germline CDR1 is SGHVS and CDR2 is FNYEAQ. Trimming took off 5 bases at V and 0 bases at J, with 11 bases between the two ends. The CDR3 has 15 amino acids.

For this clone: The identical CDR3 is also encoded by other nucleotide sequences in the sample. V is TRBV27 and J is TRBJ1-1; a possible D gene is TRBD1 (6 bases). CDR3 size: 14 residues. Germline values: CDR1 MNHEY, CDR2 SMNVEV (reference sequence). V was clipped by 4 bases and J by 4 bases, with 13 bases between them. CDR3 coding DNA: TGTGCCAGCAGTTCGAGGGGGTGGGGCACTGAAGCTTTCTTT. It yields the protein CASSSRGWGTEAFF.

This clone has more than one count but fewer than ten. The CDR3 DNA reads TGTGCCAGCAGCTTACCAGGGGCAGGGGAGGACTATGGCTACACCTTC. Protein: CASSLPGAGEDYGYTF. The gene calls are TRBV7-9 and TRBJ1-2; maybe TRBD1 (6 bases). Germline V gene sequence: CDR1 SEHNR, CDR2 FQNEAQ (reference sequence). Trimming pared 2 bases from V and 3 bases from J, leaving 16 bases between. The CDR3 spans 16 residues. The full variable domain, in which reference TRBV7-9 and TRBJ1-2 provide the parts outside the CDR3, is DTGVSQNPRHKITKRGQNVTFRCDPISEHNRLYWYRQTLGQGPEFLTYFQNEAQLEKSRLLSDRFSAERPKGSFSTLEIQRTEQGDSAMYLCASSLPGAGEDYGYTFGSGTRLTVV.

V is TRBV7-2 and J is TRBJ2-1; D is possibly TRBD2 (6 bases). CDR3 length: 17 residues. From germline, CDR1 is SGHTA and CDR2 FQGNSA. V was trimmed by 2 bases and J by 3 bases, leaving 17 bases between them. The CDR3 region is CASSLRPSGLIYNEQFF. The DNA for the CDR3 is TGTGCCAGCAGCTTACGACCAAGCGGGTTAATCTACAATGAGCAGTTCTTC.

This clone came up once. This chain uses TRBV13 with TRBJ1-1; TRBD1 agrees at 9 bases. The germline V gene encodes CDR1 PRHDT and CDR2 FYEKMQ (reference sequence). V dropped 4 bases and J dropped 5; count of bases not matched to a gene: 8. This CDR3 has 15 residues. The CDR3 here is CASSSIQGAETEAFF. CDR3 DNA sequence: TGTGCCAGCAGCTCCATACAGGGGGCGGAAACTGAAGCTTTCTTT.